The entry below describes one TCR beta chain. Antigen specificity is unknown. The data originate from a study of T-cell memory formation after mild COVID-19. The study, taken as a whole, reports: A second wave expanding day 15 to 37 was CD4+-biased; contracting clones were balanced. Pre-infection memory carried some responding clones, suggesting that cross-reactive memory joined.

TCRdb redid the calling of the 5' RACE reads with MiXCR, one entry per CDR3 protein. The repertoire holds some 450,000 distinct CDR3 sequences, with around 20% as singletons. CDR1 is SGHVS, CDR2 FNYEAQ, per germline. The CDR3 contains 14 residues. V shed 5 bases, J shed 6 bases, and the junction held 9 bases outside the gene matches. This clonotype originated in an adult woman who had mild COVID-19 (a few samples of this study predate the infection). Cell type and time point are not known. Sequenced: PBMCs or a T cell subset sorted from them (not recorded which). V gene TRBV7-6 combines with J gene TRBJ1-2; 7 bases are a match to TRBD1. The CDR3 spells CASSTRPTGNGYTF. Written as DNA, the CDR3 is TGTGCCAGCAGCACACGCCCGACAGGGAATGGCTACACCTTC.